The present T cell receptor beta chain was sequenced within a study of blood T cells in healthy people across ages. CDR3 length: 15 amino acids. Germline V CDR1 and CDR2: MNHEY, SMNVEV (reference sequence). Losses at the gene ends were 3 bases for V and 1 base for J; bases not matched to a gene: 6. Study outcomes and limitations: The fall in TCR beta diversity per million T cells was roughly linear with age. No one knew whether donors had CMV, which possibly confounded expanded clonotype changes.

A second roughly 7 to 11 cycle PCR used barcoded and J-beta primers. Each CDR3 protein gets one entry after TCRdb re-called the 5' RACE reads with MiXCR. The sample holds some 800,000 distinct CDR3 sequences, around 45% seen once. For this clonotype: Its antigen is not known.

The rearrangement links TRBV27 to TRBJ2-7, with 7 bases matching TRBD1. This TCR was sampled from a man aged 55 to 70 in good health. The sample consisted of blood. The CDR3 spells CASSLRGLMSYEQYF. Here the CDR3 DNA reads TGTGCCAGCAGTTTGAGGGGGCTCATGTCCTACGAGCAGTACTTC.